The entry below describes one T cell receptor (beta chain). The antigen it binds to is not known. The sample holds no much larger clone one base away, and base qualities are not on file. The data stem from a study of blood T cell repertoires in COVID-19 (TCRdb year 2020). Regarding the complete study: Samples from collaborators originated in the United States, Italy and Spain and spanned both the acute and convalescent phases of COVID-19. The material from the prospective study consisted of cDNA or gDNA derived from T cells, B-cell-depleted T cells, or PBMCs. Subjects who had been exposed to COVID-19, were actively infected with it, or had recovered from it provided the deeply sampled blood TCRbeta repertoires that made up the dataset. The repertoires were released in a freely available public database meant as a resource for research on the immune response to SARS-CoV-2. Samples came from the ongoing ImmuneRACE study (first 160 participants) plus 1,254 subjects from 6 global collaborators. Sample metadata almost always included a de-identified subject ID, COVID-19 status, age in years and sex. Where available, HLA class I and class II types were obtained from metadata supplied by the sample provider rather than from assay-based typing.

Findings and caveats that apply to the study as a whole: The quantity of clinical and demographic metadata differed by source and by participant and was supplied without curation.

The immunoSEQ Assay, a bias-controlled multiplex PCR, was used to amplify TCRbeta CDR3 regions from genomic DNA. Processing in the source paper ran as follows. Within the assay, amplification of reference gene primers was used to estimate how many nucleated cells each sample contained. Sequence reads were collapsed and filtered to measure the absolute abundance of every unique TCRbeta CDR3 rearrangement. Productive Simpson clonality was computed per sample as the square root of Simpson's diversity index over productive rearrangements. The table comes from immuneACCESS by way of TCRdb, which keeps in-frame sequences with V and J called. Part of the clones is missing from these tables; in studies checked, under half for an unresolved V gene and the rest for unknown reasons. V, J and clone size derive from that table, while D and trimming were established from the DNA sequence. A total of about 190,000 clones appear in this sample, under 90% of them only once. Jointly, the top ten make up about 7% of the sample.

The collaborating institutions used their own protocols to collect whole blood in K2EDTA tubes. For TCRbeta analysis, collaborators shipped samples as frozen whole blood, isolated PBMCs, or DNA extracted from either of those sample types. Germline trimming: 3 bases from V, 7 bases from J; junction bases outside gene matches: 5. The CDR3 starts with the cysteine, ends with the phenylalanine, and has 14 residues. Only the CDR3 DNA is retained, 42 bases long and in frame from the first base. CDR1 MNHEY and CDR2 SMNVEV were looked up in the germline V gene (reference sequence). Source material: peripheral blood. The V gene is TRBV27 and the J gene is TRBJ1-4, with 7 bases in between that match TRBD1. This TCR came from a man in his sixties with acute or convalescent COVID-19. The DNA is TGTGCCAGCAGTTTCACAGGGGTCCGTGAAAAACTGTTTTTT. It specifies CASSFTGVREKLFF. The full variable domain, completed from the reference TRBV27 and TRBJ1-4 proteins outside the CDR3, reads EAQVTQNPRYLITVTGKKLTVTCSQNMNHEYMSWYRQDPGLGLRQIYYSMNVEVTDKGDVPEGYKVSRKEKRNFPLILESPSPNQTSLYFCASSFTGVREKLFFGSGTQLSVL.